This TCR beta chain was found in a study of OX40 agonist ivuxolimab in advanced cancers. Regarding the study as a whole: The antigens recognized by the expanded peripheral T cells, that is their antigen specificity, were not determined.

In this sample, this clone turned up once. The antigen remains unidentified. CDR3 length: 15 amino acids. Trimming stripped 1 base from V and 0 bases from J, with 8 bases between. CDR1 and CDR2 from the germline V gene are SGHRS and YFSETQ. Using immunoSEQ multiplex PCR, the repertoire was profiled, and TCRdb retains in-frame clones only, with some absent. The sample shows over 80,000 clones, 80% to 95% of them seen only once. If patients had autoimmune disease history or systemic immunosuppression, they were excluded. This chain links TRBV5-1 with TRBJ2-1; no reliable D call. The material was CD4+ or CD8+ T cells sorted from blood, obtained in a trial of the OX40 agonist ivuxolimab. This TCR came from an adult with an advanced solid tumor such as melanoma, head and neck, liver or kidney cancer. The DNA for the CDR3 is TGCGCCAGCAGCTTGCCGGACGTCTCCTACAATGAGCAGTTCTTC. Protein: CASSLPDVSYNEQFF.